This is a list of T cell receptor beta chains from one sample in a study of blood T cell repertoires in COVID-19. The protocol was immunoSEQ multiplex PCR, while the TCRdb copy is restricted to in-frame clones and leaves out a portion. This table holds 250,000 to 350,000 clones, around 91% found once. Material for sequencing was PBMCs or T cells enriched from blood (not recorded which). The source is a young woman with acute COVID-19. Each CDR3 is given with its conserved first and last residue. A D gene is named only where the DNA matches it firmly. Rows may omit the clone size; those that give it use once, few, many or a size class.

j_call d_call v_call clone_size cdr3_nt cdr3_aa
TRBJ2-1 TRBD2 TRBV10-2 NA TGCGCCAGCAGTGATCAATGGGGGCTAGCGGGGAGTGAGCAGTTCTTC CASSDQWGLAGSEQFF
TRBJ1-1 NA TRBV25-1 NA TGTGCCAGCAGTGCAGGACAGCACACTGAAGCTTTCTTT CASSAGQHTEAFF
TRBJ2-1 TRBD1 TRBV6-4 NA TGTGCCAGCAGTGACTCGGACAGGGGGGCCTACAATGAGCAGTTCTTC CASSDSDRGAYNEQFF
TRBJ1-1 NA TRBV10-3 NA TGTGCCACCGCGAAGCAGGGAGGCACTGAAGCTTTCTTT CATAKQGGTEAFF
TRBJ2-2 TRBD1 TRBV5-4 few TGTGCCAGCAGCCCGGGGACAGCTCCCACCGGGGAGCTGTTTTTT CASSPGTAPTGELFF
TRBJ2-7 TRBD1 TRBV6-1 NA TGTGCCAGCAGGGAACCCGGGACAGGGGCTTCCTACGAGCAGTACTTC CASREPGTGASYEQYF
TRBJ1-2 TRBD1 TRBV28 NA TGTGCCAGCATCCTAGGGGGCGCTGGGGACGGCTACACCTTC CASILGGAGDGYTF
TRBJ1-5 NA TRBV2 NA TGTGCCAGCAGTTATATGGAGGTTAGCAATCAGCCCCAGCATTTT CASSYMEVSNQPQHF
TRBJ2-5 NA TRBV9 NA TGTGCCAGCAGCCGAGGGAACCGGCGGGAGACCCAGTACTTC CASSRGNRRETQYF
TRBJ2-7 NA TRBV5-1 NA TGCGCCAGCAGTTCCGCAGGGATTCTGGACTCCTACGAGCAGTACTTC CASSSAGILDSYEQYF
TRBJ2-7 TRBD1 TRBV10-3 once TGTGCCATCAGGGCGGACAGGGGGGGATTGAGGGCCTACGAGCAGTACTTC CAIRADRGGLRAYEQYF
TRBJ2-3 TRBD2 TRBV15 NA TGTGCCACCAACCGGGCTAGCGGGACAGATACGCAGTATTTT CATNRASGTDTQYF
TRBJ2-2 NA TRBV7-8 NA TGTGCCAGCACCACAAGAACAGGCGTCGCGAACACCGGGGAGCTGTTTTTT CASTTRTGVANTGELFF
TRBJ2-5 NA TRBV7-9 NA TGTGCCAGCAGCCCGGGACTCACCCAAGAGACCCAGTACTTC CASSPGLTQETQYF
TRBJ1-2 TRBD1 TRBV5-1 NA TGCGCCAGCAGCTTGGCCGGACAGGGTTTGAGTGGCTACACCTTC CASSLAGQGLSGYTF
TRBJ2-2 TRBD2 TRBV30 NA TGTGCCCAGGAGTCGGGGGCGGGAGGGGGTACCGGGGAGCTGTTTTTT CAQESGAGGGTGELFF
TRBJ1-6 NA TRBV6-5 NA TGTGCCAGCAGTTACTCGGGCGGGGCGAGGAATTCACCCCTCCACTTT CASSYSGGARNSPLHF
TRBJ1-6 NA TRBV5-6 NA TGTGCCAGCAGCGGCCATGGGGGCCCCTATAATTCACCCCTCCACTTT CASSGHGGPYNSPLHF
TRBJ2-7 TRBD1 TRBV28 NA TGTGCCAGCAGTCTCAGGGGGCCCTACGAGCAGTACTTC CASSLRGPYEQYF
TRBJ2-1 NA TRBV11-3 NA TGTGCCAGCAGCTTAACCGGGACCTACAATGAGCAGTTCTTC CASSLTGTYNEQFF
TRBJ2-5 TRBD1 TRBV7-9 NA TGTGCCAGCAGCACCCACAGGGGTCTCAGCCAAGAGACCCAGTACTTC CASSTHRGLSQETQYF
TRBJ1-5 TRBD1 TRBV2 NA TGTGCCAGCAGTGAAGGGACAGGAGGACAGCCCCAGCATTTT CASSEGTGGQPQHF
TRBJ2-1 TRBD2 TRBV19 NA TGTGCCAGTAGTAACCTCACTAGCGGGAGGGCCTACAATGAGCAGTTCTTC CASSNLTSGRAYNEQFF
TRBJ2-2 NA TRBV21-1 NA TGTGCCAGCAGCTCCCTTACCCTAGCGGGAAGGAAGGAACACATCGGGGAGCTGTTTTTT CASSSLTLAGRKEHIGELFF
TRBJ2-2 TRBD1 TRBV7-8 many TGTGCCAGCAGCCGGACAGGGCGAGGGGAGCTGTTTTTT CASSRTGRGELFF
TRBJ2-7 NA TRBV7-8 NA TGTGCCAGCAGGGAGTTGGCGGAACCCGACGAGCAGTACTTC CASRELAEPDEQYF
TRBJ2-3 NA TRBV10-3 NA TGTGCCATCAGTGAGTCGAGGACAGATACGCAGTATTTT CAISESRTDTQYF
TRBJ2-7 NA TRBV12-3/TRBV12-4 NA TGTGCCAGCAGCGTATCACCCTCGGGGGAGCAGTACTTC CASSVSPSGEQYF
TRBJ1-4 NA TRBV4-2 NA TGTGCCAGCAGCCAAGAGGGCCAGGGGCTCGAAGAAAAACTGTTTTTT CASSQEGQGLEEKLFF
TRBJ1-5 NA TRBV27 NA TGTGCCAGCAGCAAGGGGCAGGAGAATCAGCCCCAGCATTTT CASSKGQENQPQHF
TRBJ1-1 NA TRBV21-1 NA TGTGCCAGCAGCAAAGAGGTTAACGGGGGAAAAGCTTTCTTT CASSKEVNGGKAFF
TRBJ1-3 TRBD1 TRBV3-1/TRBV3-2 NA TGTGCCAGCAGACAGGGACAGGGAAACACCATATATTTT CASRQGQGNTIYF
TRBJ1-5 TRBD1 TRBV28 NA TGTGCCAGCAGTTCCGGACAGGGAAATCAGCCCCAGCATTTT CASSSGQGNQPQHF
TRBJ1-2 NA TRBV7-9 NA TGTGCCAGCAGCTTAGAAACAGATAACTATGGCTACACCTTC CASSLETDNYGYTF
TRBJ1-1 NA TRBV5-1 NA TGCGCCAGCAGCGATCAGGGGAATCGGAACACTGAAGCTTTCTTT CASSDQGNRNTEAFF
TRBJ1-1 NA TRBV29-1 NA TGCAGCGTTGGGACCCCAGGGTGGGATTCTTGGACCGAAGCTTTCTTT CSVGTPGWDSWTEAFF
TRBJ1-1 NA TRBV12-3/TRBV12-4 NA TGTGCCAGCAGTTTTGAACAGAACACTGAAGCTTTCTTT CASSFEQNTEAFF
TRBJ1-2 TRBD1 TRBV7-9 few TGTGCCAGCACGCCGGGACAGGGGGACTATGGCTACACCTTC CASTPGQGDYGYTF
TRBJ1-1 NA TRBV28 NA TGTGCCAGCAGTTTTGGGGCAACTCGGGTCTCGAACACTGAAGCTTTCTTT CASSFGATRVSNTEAFF
TRBJ2-7 TRBD2 TRBV5-1 NA TGCGCCAGCAGCTTGGCGCTAGCGGGGGTCGAGCAGTACTTC CASSLALAGVEQYF
TRBJ1-5 TRBD1 TRBV27 NA TGTGCCAGCAGTTTAGCGGGACAGCAGTTCCAGCCCCAGCATTTT CASSLAGQQFQPQHF
TRBJ2-4 NA TRBV7-9 NA TGTGCCAGCAGCTTAGCGTTGCGGGACAAAAACATTCAGTACTTC CASSLALRDKNIQYF
TRBJ1-6 TRBD1 TRBV19 NA TGTGCCAGTAGTATGGGGACAGCCAATTCACCCCTCCACTTT CASSMGTANSPLHF
TRBJ1-1 NA TRBV7-9 NA TGTGCCAGCAGCTTAGTTACTGGGAACACTGAAGCTTTCTTT CASSLVTGNTEAFF
TRBJ1-3 NA TRBV11-3 once TGTGCCAGCAGCTTGAGGCCCTCTGGAAACACCATATATTTT CASSLRPSGNTIYF
TRBJ1-4 TRBD1 TRBV6-2/TRBV6-3 NA TGTGCCAGCAGTTACGCGGGACAGGGGCCAGAAAAACTGTTTTTT CASSYAGQGPEKLFF
TRBJ2-1 NA TRBV2 few TGTGCCAGCAGGTCTACTAGTACCTCCTACAATGAGCAGTTCTTC CASRSTSTSYNEQFF
TRBJ1-3 NA TRBV28 NA TGTGCCAGCAGTATAGGACAGCGCTCTGGAAACACCATATATTTT CASSIGQRSGNTIYF
TRBJ1-5 NA TRBV27 NA TGTGCCAGCGGACCTTCGACAGTTAATCAGCCCCAGCATTTT CASGPSTVNQPQHF
TRBJ2-5 NA TRBV28 NA TGTGCCAGCAGCGCGGCAAGGGAGACCCAGTACTTC CASSAARETQYF
TRBJ2-7 TRBD1 TRBV6-5 NA TGTGCCAGCAGTTGGGGACAGGTAGACGAGCAGTACTTC CASSWGQVDEQYF
TRBJ1-5 NA TRBV20-1 NA TGCAGTGCTAGTTCCGTTAATCAGCCCCAGCATTTT CSASSVNQPQHF
TRBJ2-4 TRBD2 TRBV7-9 once TGTGCCAGCAGCTTAGGGGGAGCGGGAGGCAAAAACATTCAGTACTTC CASSLGGAGGKNIQYF